These 26 T cell receptor beta chains were all obtained from the same sample, sequenced in a study of identifying expanded T cells in peripheral blood. The protocol was immunoSEQ multiplex PCR, while the TCRdb copy is restricted to in-frame clones and leaves out a portion. The table includes about 78,000 clones, about 83% detected once. The sequenced sample consisted of blood. The receptor source for this set is a person aged 18 to 70 in good health.

V is TRBV7-2 and J is TRBJ2-7; 9 bases are a match to TRBD1. The CDR3 has 19 residues. The germline CDR1 and CDR2 sequences are SGHTA and FQGNSA. Trimming at V came to 5 bases and at J to 3 bases, leaving 20 bases not matched to a gene. The CDR3, as DNA: TGTGCCAGCAGCGTTAGACCGGGACAGGGTTCGCGATTCGTCTACGAGCAGTACTTC. Residues: CASSVRPGQGSRFVYEQYF. Complete variable domain (other parts from reference TRBV7-2 and TRBJ2-7): GAGVSQSPSNKVTEKGKDVELRCDPISGHTALYWYRQSLGQGLEFLIYFQGNSAPDKSGLPSDRFSAERTGGSVSTLTIQRTQQEDSAVYLCASSVRPGQGSRFVYEQYFGPGTRLTVT.

The rearrangement uses TRBV25-1 and TRBJ2-2, with TRBD1 identical over 9 bases. The germline gives CDR1 MGHDK, CDR2 SYGVNS. Trimming at V came to 8 bases and at J to 2 bases, leaving 12 bases not matched to a gene. The CDR3 spans 17 residues. The CDR3 region is CASGPLPGQGNTGELFF. CDR3 coding DNA: TGTGCCAGCGGGCCCCTCCCGGGACAGGGAAACACCGGGGAGCTGTTTTTT.

V is TRBV19 and J is TRBJ2-7; 12 bases fit TRBD2. CDR1 and CDR2 from the germline V gene are LNHDA and SQIVND (reference sequence). The length of the CDR3 is 15 residues. Trimming removed 9 bases from V and 3 bases from J; junction bases left unmatched: 9. This CDR3 is CARRLAGESYYEQYF. DNA for the CDR3: TGTGCCAGGAGACTAGCGGGAGAAAGTTACTACGAGCAGTACTTC.

On this clone: Other nucleotide sequences from this sample produce the same CDR3. The CDR3 region is CASSERQTTGELFF. Here the CDR3 DNA reads TGTGCCAGCAGTGAACGGCAGACCACCGGGGAGCTGTTTTTT. The V call is TRBV2, the J call TRBJ2-2; no clear D gene. This CDR3 is 14 amino acids long. The V gene's germline CDR1 is SNHLY and CDR2 FYNNEI. Trimming took off 2 bases at V and 4 bases at J, with 8 bases between the two ends.

The genes are TRBV30 and TRBJ1-1; TRBD1 matches at 8 bases. Looked up from germline, CDR1 is GTSNPN and CDR2 is SVGIG (reference sequence). Unmatched junction bases numbered 23, after V lost 0 bases and J lost 5 bases. CDR3 length equals 20 residues. The CDR3 sequence: CAWSVGWGQDLGERKTEAFF. CDR3 bases: TGTGCCTGGAGTGTGGGGTGGGGACAGGACCTCGGGGAGCGAAAAACTGAAGCTTTCTTT.

The chain has TRBV30 and TRBJ2-6; maybe TRBD1 (5 bases). Germline V gene sequence: CDR1 GTSNPN, CDR2 SVGIG (reference sequence). V was clipped by 0 bases and J by 0 bases, with 15 bases between them. The CDR3 consists of 18 residues. CDR3 DNA: TGTGCCTGGAGTGTACAACAGGTTCCCTGCTCTGGGGCCAACGTCCTGACTTTC. Its translation is CAWSVQQVPCSGANVLTF.

The gene calls are TRBV7-2 and TRBJ2-2; 7 nucleotides align to TRBD1. Germline assignment: CDR1 SGHTA and CDR2 FQGNSA. The CDR3 is 15 residues long. Losses at the gene ends were 1 base for V and 8 bases for J; bases not matched to a gene: 7. CDR3 bases: TGTGCCAGCAGCTTAGTTGGCAGGGGGACGGGGGAGCTGTTTTTT. Its translation is CASSLVGRGTGELFF.

The V call is TRBV21-1, the J call TRBJ1-5; the DNA was not used to check the table's D call, TRBD1. TRBV21-1 is a pseudogene. The CDR3 is 17 residues long. The CDR3 is CASSKNLTVGCNQPQHF. The CDR3 bases are TGTGCCAGCAGCAAGAATCTGACAGTCGGGTGCAATCAGCCCCAGCATTTT.

V is TRBV5-4 and J is TRBJ2-5, with 8 positions matching TRBD2. CDR3 length: 15 residues. CDR1 SGHNT and CDR2 YYREEE come from the germline V gene (reference sequence). V dropped 1 base and J dropped 4; count of bases not matched to a gene: 6. CDR3 loop: CASSLYTAGGETQYF. In DNA form, the CDR3 reads TGTGCCAGCAGCTTGTATACCGCGGGGGGAGAGACCCAGTACTTC.

The chain links TRBV7-2 to TRBJ1-3; D might be TRBD1 (5 bases). The CDR3 runs 15 residues. The ends were cut back, 5 bases at V and 0 bases at J, with 11 bases in the middle. Germline V gives CDR1 SGHTA, CDR2 FQGNSA. The CDR3 bases are TGTGCCAGCAGCGGGGCACCGAACTCTGGAAACACCATATATTTT. It codes for CASSGAPNSGNTIYF.

This chain uses TRBV27 with TRBJ2-3; unclear D gene. CDR1 and CDR2 from the germline V gene are MNHEY and SMNVEV (reference sequence). This CDR3 comprises 12 residues. The V gene lost 3 bases and the J gene lost 1 base, with 2 bases spanning the gap. The CDR3 DNA follows: TGTGCCAGCAGTTTGGGCACAGATACGCAGTATTTT. Translation: CASSLGTDTQYF.

The rearrangement uses TRBV9 and TRBJ1-3; D possibly corresponds to TRBD1 (6 bases). V dropped 3 bases and J dropped 8 bases, with 27 bases sitting between them. Germline assignment: CDR1 SGDLS and CDR2 YYNGEE. CDR3 length equals 18 residues. CDR3 DNA sequence: TGTGCCAGCAGCGGCTTTGGACTAGGGGGTTCCATTTCGGACACCATATATTTT. Translation gives CASSGFGLGGSISDTIYF.

The chain links TRBV30 to TRBJ1-2, with no clear D. Trimming removed 4 bases at V and 13 bases at J, with 16 bases between. Per germline, CDR1 GTSNPN and CDR2 SVGIG (reference sequence). The CDR3 is 11 amino acids. DNA for the CDR3: TGTGCCTGGACGGTTGGAGGGTTGATCACCTTC. Its translation: CAWTVGGLITF. Looking up the rest from reference TRBV30 and TRBJ1-2 gives the full variable domain: SQTIHQWPATLVQPVGSPLSLECTVEGTSNPNLYWYRQAAGRGLQLLFYSVGIGQISSEVPQNLSASRPQDRQFILSSKKLLLSDSGFYLCAWTVGGLITFGSGTRLTVV.

This rearrangement joins TRBV11-3 to TRBJ2-7; 9 bases match TRBD1. With V trimmed by 1 base and J by 4 bases, 8 bases remained unmatched. The CDR3 is made up of 16 amino acids. The V gene's germline CDR1 is SGHNT and CDR2 YENEEA. For the CDR3, the DNA is TGTGCCAGCAGCTTAGCGGGGGACAGGGTTAGGTACGAGCAGTACTTC. Translation gives CASSLAGDRVRYEQYF.

The chain is built from TRBV5-1 and TRBJ2-5, with 10 bases lining up with TRBD1. Germline-derived CDR1 and CDR2 are SGHRS and YFSETQ. This CDR3 has 16 amino acids. Losses at the gene ends were 0 bases for V and 3 bases for J; bases not matched to a gene: 5. The CDR3 region has the DNA TGCGCCAGCAGCTTGGGGGACAGGGGAGAAGAAGAGACCCAGTACTTC. It encodes CASSLGDRGEEETQYF. Looking up the rest from reference TRBV5-1 and TRBJ2-5 gives the full variable domain: KAGVTQTPRYLIKTRGQQVTLSCSPISGHRSVSWYQQTPGQGLQFLFEYFSETQRNKGNFPGRFSGRQFSNSRSEMNVSTLELGDSALYLCASSLGDRGEEETQYFGPGTRLLVL.

The rearrangement joins TRBV29-1 to TRBJ2-2; D call uncertain. Trimming removed 7 bases from V and 8 bases from J, with 17 bases in between. CDR3 size: 13 residues. Germline loops: CDR1 SQVTM, CDR2 ANQGSEA. The chain's CDR3 is CSARRSGEGELFF. The CDR3 DNA sequence: TGCAGCGCCAGAAGGTCCGGCGAAGGGGAGCTGTTTTTT.

The V gene is TRBV23-1, the J gene TRBJ1-5; possibly TRBD1 for D (5 bases). TRBV23-1 qualifies as an ORF whose function is uncertain. Trimming removed 4 bases from V and 4 bases from J, with 17 bases in between. This CDR3 has 16 amino acids. The CDR3 sequence is CASSPSPGLPNQPQHF. CDR3 in DNA: TGCGCCAGCAGTCCCTCCCCGGGGCTGCCTAATCAGCCCCAGCATTTT.

This chain connects TRBV19 to TRBJ2-7, with D perhaps matching TRBD2 (6 bases). There are 14 residues in the CDR3. Trimming pared 3 bases from V and 1 base from J, leaving 10 bases between. Germline CDR1 and CDR2: LNHDA and SQIVND (reference sequence). The CDR3 protein is CASSIRELSYEQYF. Here the CDR3 DNA reads TGTGCCAGTAGTATTCGGGAGTTATCCTACGAGCAGTACTTC.

The chain combines TRBV7-3 with TRBJ2-2, with 7 bases aligning to TRBD1. Germline trimming cut 5 bases from V and 0 bases from J; bases unmatched to any gene: 6. The CDR3 is 16 amino acids. Germline CDR1 is SGHTA and CDR2 is FQGTGA. The CDR3 sequence is CASSPPGTANTGELFF. As DNA, the CDR3 is TGTGCCAGCAGCCCACCAGGGACAGCGAACACCGGGGAGCTGTTTTTT.

The chain carries TRBV16 and TRBJ2-7, with 8 positions matching TRBD2. The CDR3 totals 14 residues. J lost 2 bases, V lost 4 bases, and 4 bases had no gene match. Germline V gives CDR1 KGHSY, CDR2 FQNENV. For the CDR3, the DNA is TGTGCCAGCAGCCGAGAGCGGGGGACCTACGAGCAGTACTTC. As protein: CASSRERGTYEQYF.

The J gene is TRBJ2-1, the V gene TRBV9, with 10 nucleotides matching TRBD2. Germline CDR1 and CDR2: SGDLS and YYNGEE. V lost 0 bases, J lost 9 bases, and 6 bases stayed unmatched. The CDR3 consists of 15 residues. The CDR3 reads CASSVVLAGVGEQFF. The DNA of the CDR3 is TGTGCCAGCAGCGTAGTGCTAGCGGGAGTCGGTGAGCAGTTCTTC.

V is TRBV11-1 and J is TRBJ2-1; 10 positions agree with TRBD2. CDR3 size: 18 residues. J lost 0 bases, V lost 1 base, and 6 bases had no gene match. Per germline, CDR1 SGHAT and CDR2 FQDESV (reference sequence). CDR3 protein: CASSLVTSGSSSYNEQFF. The CDR3 DNA reads TGTGCCAGCAGCTTAGTGACTAGCGGGTCGAGCTCCTACAATGAGCAGTTCTTC.

The rearrangement joins TRBV4-2 to TRBJ2-1; D remains unclear. The CDR3 is 17 amino acids. The V gene's germline CDR1 is LGHNA and CDR2 YNFKEQ. V lost 0 bases and J 0 bases, leaving 12 bases between the germline ends. This CDR3 is CASSQEATKSSYNEQFF. The CDR3 region has the DNA TGTGCCAGCAGCCAAGAGGCTACCAAAAGCTCCTACAATGAGCAGTTCTTC.

The J gene is TRBJ1-2, the V gene TRBV6-5; possible D gene TRBD1, 5 bases. This CDR3 has 13 residues. Germline CDR1 is MNHEY and CDR2 is SVGAGI. Trimming cost V 2 bases and J 6 bases, with 10 bases left between them. The CDR3 DNA follows: TGTGCCAGCAGTTACAGACAGACTGATGGCTACACCTTC. Encoded protein: CASSYRQTDGYTF.

This clone came up once. The V call is TRBV18, the J call TRBJ1-2, with a tentative D call TRBD1 (6 bases). The length of the CDR3 is 15 residues. V was cut by 3 bases and J by 6 bases, with 17 bases left in between. Germline-derived CDR1 and CDR2 are KGHSH and LQKENI. The CDR3 loop is CASSPRGHHRDGYTF. CDR3 nucleotides: TGTGCCAGCTCACCCCGGGGACACCACAGGGATGGCTACACCTTC.

The V and J genes are TRBV2 and TRBJ1-4; no definite D call. Germline V CDR1 and CDR2: SNHLY, FYNNEI. The CDR3 is 13 amino acids. CDR3 DNA sequence: TGTGCTACCCGGGCCGGGGAAGGCGAAAAACTGTTTTTT. Encoded protein: CATRAGEGEKLFF. Full variable domain (remainder filled in from reference TRBV2 and TRBJ1-4): EPEVTQTPSHQVTQMGQEVILRCVPISNHLYFYWYRQILGQKVEFLVSFYNNEISEKSEIFDDQFSVERPDGSNFTLKIRSTKLEDSAMYFCATRAGEGEKLFFGSGTQLSVL.